This T cell receptor beta chain was found in a study of cytomegalovirus exposure and HLA in healthy donors. This PCR relied on a set of 60 Vbeta primers and 13 Jbeta primers. Only in-frame clones appear in the TCRdb table, and some are missing; sequencing was by immunoSEQ multiplex PCR. The listing contains around 210,000 clones. The CDR3 is 15 residues long. Germline V CDR1 and CDR2: SGHDT, YYEEEE. V lost 4 bases and J 2 bases, leaving 15 bases between the germline ends. The receptor was isolated from a girl aged 2 to 9 in good health and CMV-seropositive. The chain is built from TRBV5-6 and TRBJ1-2, with D possibly TRBD1 on 6 matching bases. The sample was PBMCs. CDR3 sequence (DNA): TGTGCCAGCAGCGGAGGGGAGGGGGGGAACTATGGCTACACCTTC. Protein sequence: CASSGGEGGNYGYTF.